Listed below are T cell receptor beta chains from one sample, sequenced in a study of blood T cell repertoires in COVID-19. Method: immunoSEQ multiplex PCR; TCRdb's copy keeps in-frame clones and lacks some. The sample lists approximately 210,000 clones, approximately 82% occurring once. The sequenced material came from peripheral blood. These receptors all stem from a woman aged 40 to 50 with acute or convalescent COVID-19. The conserved cysteine and the conserved F or W are not part of the CDR3 here.

v_call cdr3_aa
TRBV30 AWSRQKETQY
TRBV5-1 ASSPGLVSAYEQY
TRBV5-1 ASSSTSDETQY
TRBV6-6 ASGKGLAVYNEQF
TRBV19 ASSRTSGTSTDTQY
TRBV7-9 ASRGGGGGTDTQY
TRBV7-9 ASSLDLAGQF
TRBV9 ASSVTVSSTDTQY
TRBV6-6 AIGDYGYT
TRBV7-8 ASSRRDSSSATNEKLF
TRBV2 ATRTGLRGTEAF
TRBV7-2 ASSLLPGRSTYNEQF
TRBV6-6 ASSYSDRGHTGELF
TRBV11-2 ASSFRRLAGTDTQY
TRBV5-5 ASRRSSGGNNEQF
TRBV7-9 ASSTGTRRYNEQF